A selection of T cell receptor beta chains follows, all from one sample in a study of cytomegalovirus exposure and HLA in healthy donors. Data came from immunoSEQ multiplex PCR; TCRdb stores just in-frame clones and leaves some out. The sample records around 170,000 clones, roughly 80% being singletons. Sequenced sample: PBMCs. Source of these receptors: a man over 45 in good health and CMV-seropositive. Both conserved end residues are trimmed from each CDR3. The D gene is left open where the match is weak.

CDR3 protein: ASSIGRRAGTNEKLF
D gene: -
J gene: TRBJ1-4
V gene: TRBV19

CDR3 protein: ASSLSVALDGYT
D gene: -
J gene: TRBJ1-2
V gene: TRBV5-1

CDR3 protein: ASSGSPGLPSTDTQY
D gene: -
J gene: TRBJ2-3
V gene: TRBV6-1

CDR3 protein: ASYPPGQGFSYEQY
D gene: TRBD1
J gene: TRBJ2-7
V gene: TRBV28

CDR3 protein: ASSFRSTEAF
D gene: -
J gene: TRBJ1-1
V gene: TRBV5-6

CDR3 protein: ASSFTGRNTEAF
D gene: -
J gene: TRBJ1-1
V gene: TRBV7-3

CDR3 protein: ASRGMGEGPAYNEQF
D gene: -
J gene: TRBJ2-1
V gene: TRBV2

CDR3 protein: ASSRLDSYSYEQY
D gene: -
J gene: -
V gene: TRBV27

CDR3 protein: ASSTGPEQY
D gene: -
J gene: TRBJ2-7
V gene: TRBV2

CDR3 protein: ASSFYRDRGRNQPQH
D gene: TRBD1
J gene: TRBJ1-5
V gene: TRBV28

CDR3 protein: ANRDFLTGELF
D gene: -
J gene: TRBJ2-2
V gene: TRBV2

CDR3 protein: ASSPNPGQGAPGDTQY
D gene: TRBD1
J gene: TRBJ2-3
V gene: TRBV28

CDR3 protein: ASSIKGQANEQF
D gene: TRBD1
J gene: TRBJ2-1
V gene: TRBV27

CDR3 protein: ASSATGVASGGALDTQY
D gene: TRBD2
J gene: TRBJ2-3
V gene: TRBV9

CDR3 protein: ASSLTGRPIHGYT
D gene: -
J gene: TRBJ1-2
V gene: TRBV5-4

CDR3 protein: ARGTSGPYEQY
D gene: TRBD2
J gene: TRBJ2-7
V gene: TRBV30

CDR3 protein: ASSLTSGYNEQF
D gene: TRBD2
J gene: TRBJ2-1
V gene: TRBV5-1

CDR3 protein: ASSQYAAWNYGYT
D gene: -
J gene: TRBJ1-2
V gene: TRBV27

CDR3 protein: ASSYGQTNTEAF
D gene: -
J gene: TRBJ1-1
V gene: TRBV6-5

CDR3 protein: ATRGLATETQY
D gene: -
J gene: TRBJ2-5
V gene: TRBV19

CDR3 protein: ASSLTGDRTEAF
D gene: TRBD1
J gene: TRBJ1-1
V gene: TRBV4-2

CDR3 protein: ASSSGGLETQY
D gene: -
J gene: TRBJ2-5
V gene: TRBV28

CDR3 protein: ASSLSPGELPIF
D gene: -
J gene: TRBJ2-2
V gene: TRBV27

CDR3 protein: ASSGQVYNEQF
D gene: -
J gene: TRBJ2-1
V gene: TRBV7-2

CDR3 protein: ASSLEGEGPETQY
D gene: -
J gene: TRBJ2-5
V gene: TRBV7-9

CDR3 protein: ASSYKRDEQY
D gene: -
J gene: TRBJ2-7
V gene: TRBV6-6

CDR3 protein: AWSPPWDRETGELF
D gene: TRBD1
J gene: TRBJ2-2
V gene: TRBV30

CDR3 protein: ASSQGSWTGDGYT
D gene: TRBD1
J gene: TRBJ1-2
V gene: TRBV4-1

CDR3 protein: ASSFVSGTYRDTQY
D gene: -
J gene: TRBJ2-3
V gene: TRBV5-1

CDR3 protein: ASSLGRYNEAF
D gene: -
J gene: TRBJ1-1
V gene: TRBV5-5

CDR3 protein: ASTTRRWGRADTQY
D gene: -
J gene: TRBJ2-3
V gene: TRBV5-1

CDR3 protein: ASTAGINEQY
D gene: -
J gene: TRBJ2-7
V gene: TRBV28

CDR3 protein: ASSERVYGYT
D gene: -
J gene: TRBJ1-2
V gene: TRBV2

CDR3 protein: ASSRGLATNEKLF
D gene: -
J gene: TRBJ1-4
V gene: TRBV6-1

CDR3 protein: ASSASTGGSYEQY
D gene: TRBD1
J gene: TRBJ2-7
V gene: TRBV5-1

CDR3 protein: ASSFQQGVSNEQF
D gene: -
J gene: TRBJ2-1
V gene: TRBV28

CDR3 protein: ASSSHGQPGAQGGNTIY
D gene: -
J gene: TRBJ1-3
V gene: TRBV27

CDR3 protein: ASSFGQVSSYEQY
D gene: -
J gene: TRBJ2-7
V gene: TRBV5-1

CDR3 protein: SVEGQGDYEQY
D gene: TRBD1
J gene: TRBJ2-7
V gene: TRBV29-1

CDR3 protein: ASSLKGASGGSYNEQF
D gene: TRBD2
J gene: TRBJ2-1
V gene: TRBV13

CDR3 protein: ASSVAGGRYNEQF
D gene: TRBD2
J gene: TRBJ2-1
V gene: TRBV4-1

CDR3 protein: ASSLAGPGYGNTIY
D gene: -
J gene: TRBJ1-3
V gene: TRBV5-1

CDR3 protein: ASADSLYEQY
D gene: -
J gene: TRBJ2-7
V gene: TRBV19

CDR3 protein: ASSLDTLNTEAF
D gene: -
J gene: TRBJ1-1
V gene: TRBV5-1

CDR3 protein: ASSSSADTQY
D gene: -
J gene: TRBJ2-3
V gene: TRBV7-9

CDR3 protein: ASSQDVQGQDTQY
D gene: -
J gene: TRBJ2-3
V gene: TRBV4-2

CDR3 protein: ASSGGSATDTQY
D gene: TRBD2
J gene: TRBJ2-3
V gene: TRBV5-1

CDR3 protein: AISEGGGLHEQF
D gene: TRBD2
J gene: TRBJ2-1
V gene: TRBV10-3

CDR3 protein: AWSPSGTSHQPQH
D gene: -
J gene: TRBJ1-5
V gene: TRBV30

CDR3 protein: ASSPDSSTDTQY
D gene: -
J gene: TRBJ2-3
V gene: TRBV5-1

CDR3 protein: ASSTWTGGGAEAF
D gene: TRBD1
J gene: TRBJ1-1
V gene: TRBV6-5

CDR3 protein: ASSREGGPRMQETQY
D gene: TRBD2
J gene: TRBJ2-5
V gene: TRBV9